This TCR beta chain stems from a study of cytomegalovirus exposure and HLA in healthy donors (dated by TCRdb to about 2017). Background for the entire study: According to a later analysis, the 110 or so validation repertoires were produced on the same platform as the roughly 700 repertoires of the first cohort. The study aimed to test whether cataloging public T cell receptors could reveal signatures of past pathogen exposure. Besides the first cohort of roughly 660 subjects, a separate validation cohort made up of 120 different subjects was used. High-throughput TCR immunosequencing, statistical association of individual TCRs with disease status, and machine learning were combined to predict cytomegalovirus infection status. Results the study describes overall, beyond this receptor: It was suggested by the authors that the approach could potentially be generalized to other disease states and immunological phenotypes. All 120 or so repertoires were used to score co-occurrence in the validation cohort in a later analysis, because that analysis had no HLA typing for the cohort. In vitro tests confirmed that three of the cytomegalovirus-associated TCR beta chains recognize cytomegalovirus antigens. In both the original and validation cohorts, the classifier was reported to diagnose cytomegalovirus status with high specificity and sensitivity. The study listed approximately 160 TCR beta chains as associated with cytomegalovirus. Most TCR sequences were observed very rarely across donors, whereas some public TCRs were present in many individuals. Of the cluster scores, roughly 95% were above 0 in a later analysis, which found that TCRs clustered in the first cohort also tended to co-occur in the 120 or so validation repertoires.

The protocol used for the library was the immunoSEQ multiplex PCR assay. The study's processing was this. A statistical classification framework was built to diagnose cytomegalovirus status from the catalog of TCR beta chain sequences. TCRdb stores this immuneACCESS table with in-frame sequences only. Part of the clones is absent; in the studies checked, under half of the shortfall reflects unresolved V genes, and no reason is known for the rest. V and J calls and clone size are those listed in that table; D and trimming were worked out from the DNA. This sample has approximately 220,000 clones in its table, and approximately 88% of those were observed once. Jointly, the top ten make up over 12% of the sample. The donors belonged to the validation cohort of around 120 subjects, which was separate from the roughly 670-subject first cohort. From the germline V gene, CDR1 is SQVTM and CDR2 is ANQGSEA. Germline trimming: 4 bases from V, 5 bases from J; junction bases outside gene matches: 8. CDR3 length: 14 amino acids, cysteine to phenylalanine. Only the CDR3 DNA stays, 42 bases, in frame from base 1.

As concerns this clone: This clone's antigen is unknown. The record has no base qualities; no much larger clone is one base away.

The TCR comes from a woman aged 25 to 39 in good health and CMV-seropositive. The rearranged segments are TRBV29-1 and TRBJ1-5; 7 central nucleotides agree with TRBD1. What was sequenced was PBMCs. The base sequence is TGCAGCGTTGCGGCAGGGGGTATCCATCAGCCCCAGCATTTT. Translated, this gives CSVAAGGIHQPQHF. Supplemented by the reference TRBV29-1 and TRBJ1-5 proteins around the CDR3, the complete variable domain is SAVISQKPSRDICQRGTSLTIQCQVDSQVTMMFWYRQQPGQSLTLIATANQGSEATYESGFVIDKFPISRPNLTFSTLTVSNMSPEDSSIYLCSVAAGGIHQPQHFGDGTRLSIL.